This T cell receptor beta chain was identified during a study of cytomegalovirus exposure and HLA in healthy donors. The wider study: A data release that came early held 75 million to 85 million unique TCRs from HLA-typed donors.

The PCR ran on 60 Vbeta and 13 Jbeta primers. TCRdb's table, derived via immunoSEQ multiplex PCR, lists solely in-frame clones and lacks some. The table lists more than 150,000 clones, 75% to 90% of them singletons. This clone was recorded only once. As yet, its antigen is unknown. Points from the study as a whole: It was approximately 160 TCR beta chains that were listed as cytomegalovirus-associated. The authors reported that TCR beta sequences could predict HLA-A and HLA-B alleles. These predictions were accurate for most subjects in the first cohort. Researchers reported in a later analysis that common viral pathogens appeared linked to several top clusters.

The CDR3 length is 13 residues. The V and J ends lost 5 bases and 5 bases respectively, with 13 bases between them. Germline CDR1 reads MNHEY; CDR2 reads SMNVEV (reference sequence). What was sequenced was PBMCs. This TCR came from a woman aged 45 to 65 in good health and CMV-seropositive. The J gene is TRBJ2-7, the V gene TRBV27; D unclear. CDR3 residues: CASSMSFRHEQYF. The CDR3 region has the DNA TGTGCCAGCAGTATGTCTTTCAGGCACGAGCAGTACTTC.